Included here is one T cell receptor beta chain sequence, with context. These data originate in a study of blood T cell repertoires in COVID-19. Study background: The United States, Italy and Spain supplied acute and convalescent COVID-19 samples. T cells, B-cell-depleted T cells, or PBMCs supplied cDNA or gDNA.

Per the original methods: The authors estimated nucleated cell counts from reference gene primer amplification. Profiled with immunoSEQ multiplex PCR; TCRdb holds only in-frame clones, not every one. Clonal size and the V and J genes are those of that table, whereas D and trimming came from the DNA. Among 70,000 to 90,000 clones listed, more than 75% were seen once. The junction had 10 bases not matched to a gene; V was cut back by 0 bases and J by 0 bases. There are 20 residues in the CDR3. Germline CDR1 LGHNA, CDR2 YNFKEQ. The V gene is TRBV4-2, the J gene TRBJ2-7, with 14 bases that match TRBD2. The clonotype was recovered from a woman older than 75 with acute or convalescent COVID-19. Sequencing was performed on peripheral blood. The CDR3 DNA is TGTGCCAGCAGCCAAGACCTAAAGGGGACTAGCGGGGGCTCCTCCTACGAGCAGTACTTC. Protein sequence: CASSQDLKGTSGGSSYEQYF.